This passage covers 32 T cell receptor beta chains from one sample sequenced in a study of naive and memory T cell subsets. The beta constant-region primer was an equimolar mix of two oligonucleotides covering TRBC1 and TRBC2. TCRdb called the UMI-ligation and nested PCR reads again in MiXCR, with one record for every CDR3 protein. The sample lists around 160,000 distinct CDR3 sequences, about a sixth seen once, with around 0.14% in the top ten. Sequencing was done on a sample of naive CD4+ T cells from blood. Receptors were obtained from a human donor in good health.

Only a few counts were recorded for this clonotype. The gene calls are TRBV15 and TRBJ1-5; 7 bases align to TRBD1. CDR3 length: 17 residues. The germline V gene has CDR1 LNHNV and CDR2 YYDKDF (reference sequence). The V and J ends lost 0 bases and 1 base, in that order; junction bases with no gene match: 6. CDR3 coding DNA: TGTGCCACCAGCAGAGATTTTCAGGGGGTAAGCAATCAGCCCCAGCATTTT. Protein product: CATSRDFQGVSNQPQHF.

The rearrangement joins TRBV5-1 to TRBJ2-3; TRBD2 matches 7 bases. Germline V gene lookup returns CDR1 SGHRS and CDR2 YFSETQ. J gave up 0 bases and V 3 bases, and 1 base lay outside the gene matches. This CDR3 has 14 amino acids. The DNA of the CDR3 is TGCGCCAGCAGCTGGGGACTAAGCACAGATACGCAGTATTTT. As protein: CASSWGLSTDTQYF. The variable domain in full, completed from reference TRBV5-1 and TRBJ2-3, reads KAGVTQTPRYLIKTRGQQVTLSCSPISGHRSVSWYQQTPGQGLQFLFEYFSETQRNKGNFPGRFSGRQFSNSRSEMNVSTLELGDSALYLCASSWGLSTDTQYFGPGTRLTVL.

This clonotype was counted between two and nine times. The chain's CDR3 is CASSSGTGVYEQYF. The CDR3 DNA reads TGTGCCAGCAGTTCCGGGACAGGGGTCTACGAGCAGTACTTC. The V and J genes are TRBV6-5 and TRBJ2-7, with 10 bases that match TRBD1. V lost 4 bases to trimming and J lost 3 bases; unmatched junction nucleotides: 3. Per the germline V gene, CDR1 is MNHEY and CDR2 is SVGAGI. This CDR3 comprises 14 residues.

This clonotype was observed once. This chain connects TRBV12-3 or TRBV12-4 to TRBJ1-2, with D possibly matching TRBD1 (5 bases). CDR3 length: 15 residues. V was clipped by 1 base and J by 6 bases, with 15 bases between them. The DNA for the CDR3 is TGTGCCAGCAGTTTAGAGGCCAGGGTGGAGAATGGCTACACCTTC. Translated, it gives CASSLEARVENGYTF.

This clonotype was seen repeatedly, ten times or more. Written as DNA, the CDR3 is TGTGCCAGCAGCCGTATCCGGGCCAAAAGGAATAGCAATCAGCCCCAGCATTTT. Protein sequence: CASSRIRAKRNSNQPQHF. J is TRBJ1-5 and V is TRBV11-2, with D uncertain. Germline V lookup: CDR1 SGHAT, CDR2 FQNNGV. This CDR3 is built from 18 residues. Trimming left V 5 bases short and J 0 bases short, with 20 bases between.

This clonotype has just a few counts. The chain has TRBV20-1 and TRBJ2-5; 10 bases agree with TRBD1. V gave up 3 bases and J gave up 5 bases; unmatched junction bases: 0. Per germline, CDR1 DFQATT and CDR2 SNEGSKA (reference sequence). This CDR3 has 12 amino acids. CDR3 in amino acids: CSARGQGETQYF. CDR3 nucleotide sequence: TGCAGTGCTAGGGGACAGGGGGAGACCCAGTACTTC.

The V gene is TRBV3-1, the J gene TRBJ1-1; no definite D call. Trimming removed 1 base at V and 8 bases at J, with 11 bases between. This CDR3 has 13 amino acids. Looked up from germline, CDR1 is LGHDT and CDR2 is YNNKEL (reference sequence). CDR3 sequence reads: CASSQGNGGEAFF. CDR3 nucleotides: TGTGCCAGCAGCCAAGGGAACGGTGGGGAAGCTTTCTTT.

This clonotype was detected a few times. The chain combines TRBV18 with TRBJ2-5; 12 bases agree with TRBD2. The length of the CDR3 is 14 residues. Germline-derived CDR1 and CDR2 are KGHSH and LQKENI. The V segment lost 4 bases and the J segment 5 bases; nucleotides outside the gene matches: 2. The CDR3: CASSRTSGIETQYF. In DNA form, the CDR3 reads TGTGCCAGCTCACGGACTAGCGGGATTGAGACCCAGTACTTC.

This rearrangement joins TRBV25-1 to TRBJ2-1, with a weak D call TRBD2 (5 bases). Germline lookup yields CDR1 MGHDK and CDR2 SYGVNS. V was pared by 6 bases and J by 4 bases, with 19 bases between. The CDR3 has 16 residues. CDR3 protein: CASSPFGSGYYNEQFF. The CDR3 DNA follows: TGTGCCAGCAGCCCATTTGGGAGCGGTTATTACAATGAGCAGTTCTTC.

There are a few counts of this clonotype. The CDR3 protein is CASSLEVGILKKETQYF. The CDR3 DNA sequence: TGTGCCAGCAGCTTAGAAGTCGGGATCCTAAAAAAGGAGACCCAGTACTTC. The chain employs TRBV7-8 and TRBJ2-5; a possible D gene is TRBD2 (5 bases). Per germline, CDR1 SGHVS and CDR2 FQNEAQ. The CDR3 is 17 residues long. With 1 base removed from V and 5 bases from J, the gap between germline ends came to 20 bases.

There are a few counts of this clonotype. The chain recombines TRBV7-2 with TRBJ1-2, with a tentative D call TRBD1 (5 bases). This CDR3 is 14 amino acids long. V was shortened by 4 bases and J by 2 bases, with 11 bases between the two germline ends. The germline V gene has CDR1 SGHTA and CDR2 FQGNSA. The CDR3: CASSSPGPNYGYTF. CDR3 nucleotides: TGTGCCAGCAGCTCACCGGGACCGAACTATGGCTACACCTTC.

The rearrangement uses TRBV2 and TRBJ2-3, with TRBD1 as a possible D gene (6 bases). V lost 2 bases and J lost 0, with 6 bases in between. The CDR3 has 14 amino acids. Germline CDR1 SNHLY, CDR2 FYNNEI. The CDR3 DNA is TGTGCCAGCAGTGAAAGGGGGAGCACAGATACGCAGTATTTT. This codes for CASSERGSTDTQYF.

The sample holds a few counts of this clonotype. The chain employs TRBV7-9 and TRBJ2-6; 8 positions agree with TRBD1. Germline V gene lookup returns CDR1 SEHNR and CDR2 FQNEAQ (reference sequence). The V and J ends lost 5 bases and 3 bases, in that order; junction bases with no gene match: 6. The CDR3 has 16 amino acids. CDR3 residues: CASSRNRGVGANVLTF. DNA for the CDR3: TGTGCCAGCAGCCGGAACAGGGGGGTTGGGGCCAACGTCCTGACTTTC.

J is TRBJ2-1 and V is TRBV7-8; 8 bases are shared with TRBD2. The CDR3 loop spans 16 amino acids. The ends lost 1 base at V and 6 bases at J; junction bases unmatched: 8. Germline CDR1 reads SGHVS; CDR2 reads FQNEAQ. DNA of the CDR3: TGTGCCAGCAGCTTAGTGTCGACTAGCGCTATCAATGAGCAGTTCTTC. Translated, it gives CASSLVSTSAINEQFF.

This clonotype was counted many times. The V and J genes are TRBV20-1 and TRBJ2-5; 9 positions agree with TRBD2. The trim removed 6 bases at V and 2 bases at J, leaving 7 bases unmatched. Looked up from germline, CDR1 is DFQATT and CDR2 is SNEGSKA (reference sequence). CDR3 length: 14 amino acids. As DNA, the CDR3 is TGCAGTGCCACGAAGACTAGCGGACAAGAGACCCAGTACTTC. Translation: CSATKTSGQETQYF.

This clonotype was detected a few times. The chain combines TRBV7-2 with TRBJ1-2, with TRBD1 identical over 7 bases. The CDR3 is 16 residues long. V was pared by 0 bases and J by 4 bases, with 8 bases of the junction left unmatched. Germline assignment: CDR1 SGHTA and CDR2 FQGNSA. As DNA, the CDR3 is TGTGCCAGCAGCTTAGCGGTCAGGGGGACAGCCTATGGCTACACCTTC. It specifies CASSLAVRGTAYGYTF. Based on the CDR3 plus reference TRBV7-2 and TRBJ1-2, the full variable domain is GAGVSQSPSNKVTEKGKDVELRCDPISGHTALYWYRQSLGQGLEFLIYFQGNSAPDKSGLPSDRFSAERTGGSVSTLTIQRTQQEDSAVYLCASSLAVRGTAYGYTFGSGTRLTVV.

The chain couples TRBV27 to TRBJ1-2, with 8 bases that match TRBD1. J lost 2 bases, V lost 6 bases, and 11 bases had no gene match. Germline CDR1 reads MNHEY; CDR2 reads SMNVEV (reference sequence). The CDR3 consists of 16 residues. The CDR3 region is CASSPPVQGANYGYTF. CDR3 DNA sequence: TGTGCCAGCAGCCCGCCGGTCCAGGGGGCAAACTATGGCTACACCTTC.

The V call is TRBV9, the J call TRBJ2-7, with 8 bases fitting TRBD2. CDR1 and CDR2 (germline): SGDLS, YYNGEE. The CDR3 consists of 15 residues. V lost 0 bases to trimming and J lost 6 bases; unmatched junction nucleotides: 8. The CDR3 DNA reads as TGTGCCAGCAGCGTAGTCCCAGCGGGAGACTCCGAGCAGTACTTC. As protein: CASSVVPAGDSEQYF.

The chain uses TRBV12-3 or TRBV12-4 and TRBJ2-2, with D tentatively TRBD1 (6 bases). V dropped 7 bases and J dropped 1 base, with 10 bases sitting between them. The CDR3 sequence is 14 residues long. CDR3 nucleotides: TGTGCCAGCACCCGGACAGAGAACACCGGGGAGCTGTTTTTT. Its protein is CASTRTENTGELFF.

This chain links TRBV7-8 with TRBJ2-1, with D perhaps matching TRBD1 or TRBD2 (5 bases each). Trimming pared 4 bases from V and 10 bases from J, leaving 11 bases between. Germline CDR1 is SGHVS and CDR2 is FQNEAQ. This CDR3 has 12 amino acids. CDR3 in amino acids: CASSWDRGEQFF. CDR3 in DNA: TGTGCCAGCAGCTGGGACCGAGGGGAGCAGTTCTTC. Full variable domain (rest looked up from reference TRBV7-8 and TRBJ2-1): GAGVSQSPRYKVAKRGQDVALRCDPISGHVSLFWYQQALGQGPEFLTYFQNEAQLDKSGLPSDRFFAERPEGSVSTLKIQRTQQEDSAVYLCASSWDRGEQFFGPGTRLTVL.

The table lists this clonotype with a few counts. J is TRBJ2-5 and V is TRBV5-1; 8 bases match TRBD1. Per germline, CDR1 SGHRS and CDR2 YFSETQ. V dropped 4 bases and J dropped 3; count of bases not matched to a gene: 5. This CDR3 spans 14 amino acids. As DNA, the CDR3 is TGCGCCAGCAGCCGGGGACAGGAAAAAGAGACCCAGTACTTC. This sequence encodes CASSRGQEKETQYF.

This clonotype was seen a handful of times. The chain combines TRBV30 with TRBJ2-3; no reliable D call. V lost 4 bases, J lost 0 bases, and 5 bases lay in between. Germline CDR1 GTSNPN, CDR2 SVGIG (reference sequence). The CDR3 has 12 residues. For the CDR3, the DNA is TGTGCCTGGACGATGAGCACAGATACGCAGTATTTT. The encoded protein is CAWTMSTDTQYF. The full variable domain, rest sourced from reference TRBV30 and TRBJ2-3, is SQTIHQWPATLVQPVGSPLSLECTVEGTSNPNLYWYRQAAGRGLQLLFYSVGIGQISSEVPQNLSASRPQDRQFILSSKKLLLSDSGFYLCAWTMSTDTQYFGPGTRLTVL.

The chain has TRBV11-3 and TRBJ2-1, with 13 bases matching TRBD2. Germline CDR1 reads SGHNT; CDR2 reads YENEEA. The CDR3 loop spans 14 amino acids. Trimming took 5 bases from V and 12 from J; bases not matched to a gene: 7. Written as DNA, the CDR3 is TGTGCCAGCAGCCCCGGACTAGCGGGAGTGTTGCAGTTCTTC. This gives the protein CASSPGLAGVLQFF.

The chain joins TRBV29-1 to TRBJ2-1, with 7 bases that match TRBD2. After removal of 8 bases from V and 0 bases from J, the junction contained 4 bases not matched to a gene. In germline, CDR1 is SQVTM, CDR2 ANQGSEA. This CDR3 has 13 residues. This CDR3 is CSTRTSSYNEQFF. Here the CDR3 DNA reads TGCAGCACCCGGACTAGCTCCTACAATGAGCAGTTCTTC.

This clonotype was picked up a small number of times. The chain is built from TRBV18 and TRBJ2-3; no clear D. This CDR3 region has 13 residues. Trimming shortened V by 5 bases and J by 2 bases, and 8 bases separated the two germline ends. In germline, CDR1 is KGHSH, CDR2 LQKENI. The CDR3 loop is CASSTGSTDTQYF. The CDR3 DNA reads TGTGCCAGCTCAACGGGCTCCACAGATACGCAGTATTTT. Together with reference TRBV18 and TRBJ2-3, the CDR3 gives the full variable domain: NAGVMQNPRHLVRRRGQEARLRCSPMKGHSHVYWYRQLPEEGLKFMVYLQKENIIDESGMPKERFSAEFPKEGPSILRIQQVVRGDSAAYFCASSTGSTDTQYFGPGTRLTVL.

The sample holds a few counts of this clonotype. This sequence joins TRBV25-1 and TRBJ1-2; 7 bases align to TRBD1. CDR3 length: 13 residues. V gave up 4 bases and J gave up 3 bases; unmatched junction bases: 2. Germline CDR1 is MGHDK and CDR2 is SYGVNS. The CDR3 spells CASSVGQDYGYTF. The CDR3 bases are TGTGCCAGCAGTGTAGGACAGGACTATGGCTACACCTTC.

V usage is TRBV2 and J usage is TRBJ2-7; TRBD2 agrees at 13 bases. CDR1 is SNHLY, CDR2 FYNNEI, per germline. The CDR3 covers 17 residues. V lost 0 bases to trimming and J lost 4 bases; unmatched junction nucleotides: 6. The CDR3 loop reads CASSEALGLAGEYEQYF. The DNA of the CDR3 is TGTGCCAGCAGTGAAGCGCTTGGACTAGCGGGAGAGTACGAGCAGTACTTC. The full variable domain, completed using reference TRBV2 and TRBJ2-7, is EPEVTQTPSHQVTQMGQEVILRCVPISNHLYFYWYRQILGQKVEFLVSFYNNEISEKSEIFDDQFSVERPDGSNFTLKIRSTKLEDSAMYFCASSEALGLAGEYEQYFGPGTRLTVT.

This clonotype was counted only a few times. This chain uses TRBV7-9 with TRBJ2-5; D may be TRBD2 (6 bases). Trimming removed 5 bases at V and 1 base at J, with 17 bases between. The CDR3 is 16 residues long. Germline V CDR1 and CDR2: SEHNR, FQNEAQ (reference sequence). The CDR3: CASSPRRAVGQETQYF. CDR3 sequence (DNA): TGTGCCAGCAGCCCTCGGAGGGCGGTGGGCCAAGAGACCCAGTACTTC.

This clonotype was seen ten or more times. This chain joins TRBV20-1 and TRBJ2-7; perhaps TRBD2 as D (5 bases). Germline V gene sequence: CDR1 DFQATT, CDR2 SNEGSKA (reference sequence). V shed 5 bases and J shed 0 bases, with 20 bases lying between them. CDR3 length: 16 amino acids. The CDR3 nucleotides read TGCAGTGCTCCGCACGAAGGACTCGCCTACTCCTACGAGCAGTACTTC. This gives the protein CSAPHEGLAYSYEQYF.

This chain joins TRBV3-1 and TRBJ1-1; D might be TRBD1 (5 bases). V was cut by 2 bases and J by 8 bases, with 6 bases left in between. This CDR3 has 11 residues. Germline V gives CDR1 LGHDT, CDR2 YNNKEL (reference sequence). In nucleotides, the CDR3 is TGTGCCAGCAGCCAATACAGGGAAGCTTTCTTT. It is translated as CASSQYREAFF.

This clonotype was seen a few times. The chain combines TRBV7-2 with TRBJ2-1; TRBD1 aligns across 7 bases. Germline V gene lookup returns CDR1 SGHTA and CDR2 FQGNSA. The CDR3 totals 13 residues. After removal of 4 bases from V and 5 bases from J, the junction contained 2 bases not matched to a gene. The CDR3 sequence is CASSSQGNNEQFF. As DNA, the CDR3 is TGTGCCAGCAGCTCACAGGGGAACAATGAGCAGTTCTTC.

The chain has TRBV12-3 or TRBV12-4 and TRBJ2-1; TRBD2 matches 14 bases. Trimming at V came to 6 bases and at J to 7 bases, leaving 17 bases not matched to a gene. CDR3 size: 19 residues. CDR3 coding DNA: TGTGCCAGCAGGGATTGGGGACTAGCGGGAGTAGACTCCAGGAATGAGCAGTTCTTC. Encoded protein: CASRDWGLAGVDSRNEQFF.